This TCR beta chain is from a study of identical twins. TCRdb reanalysed the 5' RACE reads using MiXCR and keeps one entry per CDR3 protein. The sample has about 480,000 distinct CDR3 sequences; 12% to 15% are singletons. A word on this clonotype: A clone one base away is much larger, so this may be a read error.

Healthy Caucasian donors formed the entire cohort. The V gene's germline CDR1 is MNHEY and CDR2 SVGEGT. The length of the CDR3 is 16 residues. The same sample was also studied in work on yellow fever vaccine responses in identical twins.

The chain combines TRBV6-2 or TRBV6-3 with TRBJ2-7; weak D call: TRBD2 (5 bases). The specimen was CD4+ T cells sorted from blood. The receptor was isolated from a woman younger than 35 in good health. The DNA for the CDR3 is TGTGCCAGCAGTTACCCAATGGAGGCTAAAACCTACGGGCAGTACTTC. Translating it yields CASSYPMEAKTYGQYF.